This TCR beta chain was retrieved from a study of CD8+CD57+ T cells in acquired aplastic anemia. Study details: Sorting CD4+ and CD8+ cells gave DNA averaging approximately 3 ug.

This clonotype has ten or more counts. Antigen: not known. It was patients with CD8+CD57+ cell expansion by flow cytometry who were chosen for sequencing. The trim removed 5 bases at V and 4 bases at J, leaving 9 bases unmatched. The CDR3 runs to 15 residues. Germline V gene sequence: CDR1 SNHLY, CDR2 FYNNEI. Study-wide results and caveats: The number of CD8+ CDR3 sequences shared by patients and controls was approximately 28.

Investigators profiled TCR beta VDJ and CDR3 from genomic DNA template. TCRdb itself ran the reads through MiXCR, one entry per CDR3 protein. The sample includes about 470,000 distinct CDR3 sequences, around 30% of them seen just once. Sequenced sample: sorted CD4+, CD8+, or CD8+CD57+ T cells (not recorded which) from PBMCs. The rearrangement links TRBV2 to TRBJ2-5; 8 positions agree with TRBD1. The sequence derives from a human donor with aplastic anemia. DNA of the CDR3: TGTGCCAGCAGTAATCAGGGGGCTTACGGAGAGACCCAGTACTTC. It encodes CASSNQGAYGETQYF. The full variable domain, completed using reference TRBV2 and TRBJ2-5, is EPEVTQTPSHQVTQMGQEVILRCVPISNHLYFYWYRQILGQKVEFLVSFYNNEISEKSEIFDDQFSVERPDGSNFTLKIRSTKLEDSAMYFCASSNQGAYGETQYFGPGTRLLVL.